The 9 T cell receptor beta chains in this list originate from one sample, sequenced in a study of T-cell reconstitution after alpha-beta-depleted transplantation in children. Library preparation (for TCRbeta) was performed with unique molecular identifiers. TCRdb re-called the PCR reads with MiXCR, one entry per CDR3 protein. In the table there are a few hundred thousand distinct CDR3 sequences, approximately 20% of which are singletons. This specimen consisted of PBMCs from the stem cell graft donor, obtained from the stem cell graft. These receptors all stem from a human donor who donated a stem cell graft to a child with acute lymphoblastic leukemia.

V is TRBV6-4 and J is TRBJ2-7; TRBD1 is a possible D gene (6 bases). The CDR3 contains 14 residues. V was clipped by 3 bases and J by 6 bases, with 15 bases between them. Germline loops: CDR1 MRHNA, CDR2 SNTAGT. The CDR3 bases are TGTGCCAGCAGTGAGTGCAGGGGACCCTCCGAGCAGTACTTC. It codes for CASSECRGPSEQYF.

The chain carries TRBV15 and TRBJ2-3, with D unclear. Germline CDR1 is LNHNV and CDR2 is YYDKDF (reference sequence). V dropped 0 bases and J dropped 0 bases, with 10 bases sitting between them. The CDR3 spans 16 residues. The CDR3 reads CATSRDYPFSTDTQYF. As DNA, the CDR3 is TGTGCCACCAGCAGAGATTACCCGTTTAGCACAGATACGCAGTATTTT.

The genes are TRBV19 and TRBJ2-7; a weak D match, TRBD2 (6 bases). Trimming took 9 bases from V and 0 from J, leaving 9 bases between them. Germline V gene lookup returns CDR1 LNHDA and CDR2 SQIVND (reference sequence). This CDR3 is built from 12 residues. CDR3 sequence: CASRGASYEQYF. The CDR3 bases are TGTGCCAGCCGCGGGGCCTCCTACGAGCAGTACTTC.

J is TRBJ2-1 and V is TRBV12-3 or TRBV12-4, with 9 bases fitting TRBD2. The CDR3 loop spans 17 amino acids. Trimming removed 4 bases from V and 9 bases from J; junction bases left unmatched: 16. The CDR3 DNA reads TGTGCCAGCAGTTCCCCTTGGCGTAGCGGGAGTAAGGGTGAGCAGTTCTTC. Translating it yields CASSSPWRSGSKGEQFF.

There are a few counts of this clonotype. The chain employs TRBV7-9 and TRBJ2-7; D unresolved. This CDR3 spans 15 amino acids. Germline CDR1 and CDR2: SEHNR and FQNEAQ (reference sequence). Trimming took off 5 bases at V and 0 bases at J, with 14 bases between the two ends. CDR3 protein: CASSQITKPSYEQYF. The CDR3 DNA reads TGTGCCAGCAGCCAGATTACCAAACCCTCCTACGAGCAGTACTTC.

The chain couples TRBV5-1 to TRBJ1-2, with 7 bases aligning to TRBD1. Trimming at V came to 0 bases and at J to 2 bases, leaving 4 bases not matched to a gene. The CDR3 covers 15 residues. Germline-derived CDR1 and CDR2 are SGHRS and YFSETQ. The CDR3 sequence is CASSLGETGNYGYTF. For the CDR3, the DNA is TGCGCCAGCAGCTTGGGAGAGACAGGGAACTATGGCTACACCTTC.

This chain uses TRBV5-1 with TRBJ2-1; TRBD2 agrees at 14 bases. CDR3 length equals 16 residues. J was trimmed by 7 bases and V by 4 bases; bases with no gene match: 7. Germline CDR1 and CDR2: SGHRS and YFSETQ. The CDR3 sequence is CASSLPGLAGVNEQFF. The CDR3 nucleotides are TGCGCCAGCAGCCTCCCGGGACTAGCGGGAGTAAATGAGCAGTTCTTC.

V and J are TRBV20-1 and TRBJ1-3; tentatively, D is TRBD1 (5 bases). This CDR3 spans 14 amino acids. The V end lost 6 bases, the J end lost 2 bases, and 14 bases lay between the germline ends. The germline V gene has CDR1 DFQATT and CDR2 SNEGSKA (reference sequence). CDR3 residues: CSAFVGAPGNTIYF. The DNA of the CDR3 is TGCAGTGCCTTCGTCGGGGCACCTGGAAACACCATATATTTT.

This clonotype was seen a handful of times. The gene calls are TRBV29-1 and TRBJ2-1; 13 positions match TRBD2. The CDR3 has 18 residues. Germline V gives CDR1 SQVTM, CDR2 ANQGSEA. J was trimmed by 2 bases and V by 3 bases; bases with no gene match: 10. The CDR3 is CSVEGTSGNGPTYNEQFF. DNA of the CDR3: TGCAGCGTTGAGGGGACTAGCGGGAACGGACCCACCTACAATGAGCAGTTCTTC.